This paragraph covers one T cell receptor beta chain sequence. Antigen specificity is unknown. The method was immunoSEQ multiplex PCR; TCRdb's version includes in-frame clones alone and lacks a portion of them. The sample yields tens of thousands of clones, roughly nine tenths seen once. These data are taken from a study of cytotoxic CD8 clonotypes in ibrutinib-treated CLL. Study-wide results and caveats: Clonality increased with ibrutinib response but returned toward baseline at progression.

This specimen was PBMCs, taken after 12 months of ibrutinib treatment. The sequence was obtained from a human donor with chronic lymphocytic leukemia.

CDR3 loop: CASSLTGLSGAFF. For the CDR3, the DNA is TGTGCCAGCAGCCTGACAGGATTGTCGGGAGCTTTCTTT. The chain combines TRBV5-8 with TRBJ1-1; tentatively, D is TRBD1 (6 bases). The CDR3 contains 13 residues. V gave up 4 bases and J gave up 10 bases, with 17 bases separating them. Germline CDR1 reads SGHTS; CDR2 reads YDEGEE.